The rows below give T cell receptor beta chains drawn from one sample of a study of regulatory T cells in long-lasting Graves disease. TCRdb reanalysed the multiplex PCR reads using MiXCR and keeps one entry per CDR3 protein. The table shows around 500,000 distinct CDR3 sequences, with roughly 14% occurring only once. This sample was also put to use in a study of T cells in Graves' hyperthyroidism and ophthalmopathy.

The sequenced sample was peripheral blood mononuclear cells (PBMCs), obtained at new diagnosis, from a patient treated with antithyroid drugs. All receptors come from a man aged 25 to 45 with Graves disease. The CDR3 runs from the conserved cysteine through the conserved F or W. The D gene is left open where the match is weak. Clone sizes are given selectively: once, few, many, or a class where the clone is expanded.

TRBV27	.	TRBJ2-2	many	CASSLSGSNTGELFF	TGTGCCAGCAGCTTAAGCGGGTCGAACACCGGGGAGCTGTTTTTT
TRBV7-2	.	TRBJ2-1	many	CASSLLLAKDEQFF	TGTGCCAGCAGCTTACTTCTAGCGAAGGATGAGCAGTTCTTC
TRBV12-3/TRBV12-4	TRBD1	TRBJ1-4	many	CASSFAQGAKLFF	TGTGCCAGCAGTTTTGCTCAGGGGGCAAAACTGTTTTTT
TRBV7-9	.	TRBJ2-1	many	CASTPRRGTYNEQFF	TGTGCCAGCACCCCAAGGAGGGGGACCTACAATGAGCAGTTCTTC
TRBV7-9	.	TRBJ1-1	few	CASSSGASFDTEAFF	TGTGCCAGCAGCTCGGGCGCCTCTTTTGACACTGAAGCTTTCTTT
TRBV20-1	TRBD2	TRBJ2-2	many	CSAPPSGRSTGELFF	TGCAGTGCTCCCCCCAGCGGGAGGTCCACCGGGGAGCTGTTTTTT
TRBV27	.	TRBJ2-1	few	CASFPFEGGSNDEQFF	TGTGCCAGCTTCCCCTTCGAGGGTGGTAGTAACGACGAGCAGTTCTTC
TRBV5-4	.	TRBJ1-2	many	CASSLAGRGGVDYGYTF	TGTGCCAGCAGCTTGGCCGGTAGGGGGGGCGTAGACTATGGCTACACCTTC
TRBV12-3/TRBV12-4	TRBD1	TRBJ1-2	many	CASSFGTGKNYGYTF	TGTGCCAGCAGTTTCGGGACAGGGAAGAACTATGGCTACACCTTC
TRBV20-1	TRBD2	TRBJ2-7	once	CSAPGVAGGTSYEQYF	TGCAGTGCTCCAGGGGTAGCGGGAGGGACCTCCTACGAGCAGTACTTC
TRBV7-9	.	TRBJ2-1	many	CASSKNGNSHNEQFF	TGTGCCAGCAGCAAAAACGGGAATTCTCACAATGAGCAGTTCTTC
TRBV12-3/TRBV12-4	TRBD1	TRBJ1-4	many	CASSTGTGAKLFF	TGTGCCAGCAGCACAGGGACAGGGGCAAAACTGTTTTTT
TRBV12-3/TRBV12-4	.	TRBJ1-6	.	CASSPGLGSPLHF	TGTGCCAGCAGTCCCGGCCTGGGTTCACCCCTCCACTTT
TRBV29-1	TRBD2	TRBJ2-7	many	CSVESSGSSYEQYF	TGCAGCGTTGAGTCGAGCGGGAGCTCCTACGAGCAGTACTTC
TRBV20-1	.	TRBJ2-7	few	CSAGDSGGASYEQYF	TGCAGTGCTGGGGATTCAGGCGGGGCCTCCTACGAGCAGTACTTC
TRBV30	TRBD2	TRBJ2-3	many	CAWRPPGGRAHTQYF	TGTGCCTGGAGGCCCCCGGGCGGGAGGGCGCATACGCAGTATTTT
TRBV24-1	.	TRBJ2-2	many	CATRDGMTGELFF	TGTGCCACCAGGGACGGGATGACCGGGGAGCTGTTTTTT
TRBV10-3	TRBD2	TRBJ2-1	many	CAISESGLADYNEQFF	TGTGCCATCAGTGAGTCGGGACTAGCGGACTACAATGAGCAGTTCTTC
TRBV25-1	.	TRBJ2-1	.	CASSGDPPPEQFF	TGTGCCAGCAGTGGCGACCCCCCCCCCGAGCAGTTCTTC
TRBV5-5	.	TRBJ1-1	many	CASSSDPNTEAFF	TGTGCCAGCAGCTCGGACCCGAACACTGAAGCTTTCTTT
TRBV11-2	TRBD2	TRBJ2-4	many	CASSLGTSGLNIQYF	TGTGCCAGCAGCCTCGGGACTAGCGGTTTAAACATTCAGTACTTC
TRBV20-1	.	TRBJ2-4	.	CSTAIATKNIQYF	TGCAGTACGGCAATAGCGACCAAAAACATTCAGTACTTC
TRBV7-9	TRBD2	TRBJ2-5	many	CASSPSGIQETQYF	TGTGCCAGCAGCCCTAGCGGGATCCAAGAGACCCAGTACTTC
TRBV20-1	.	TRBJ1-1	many	CSARGGAGNTEAFF	TGCAGTGCTAGAGGAGGGGCGGGGAACACTGAAGCTTTCTTT
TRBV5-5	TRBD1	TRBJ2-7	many	CASSAWTGGEQYF	TGTGCCAGCAGCGCCTGGACAGGGGGCGAGCAGTACTTC
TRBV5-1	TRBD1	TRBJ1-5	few	CASSWTGWDQPQHF	TGCGCCAGCAGCTGGACAGGGTGGGATCAGCCCCAGCATTTT
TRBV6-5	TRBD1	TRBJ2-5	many	CASSQSTGHMGKTQYF	TGTGCCAGCAGTCAATCGACAGGGCACATGGGAAAGACCCAGTACTTC
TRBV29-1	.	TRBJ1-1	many	CSSHTGGAKNTEAFF	TGCAGCAGCCACACGGGAGGGGCGAAGAACACTGAAGCTTTCTTT
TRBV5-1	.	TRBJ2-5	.	CASGTGQPQETQYF	TGCGCCAGCGGCACCGGACAGCCCCAAGAGACCCAGTACTTC
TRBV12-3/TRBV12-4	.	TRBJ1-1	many	CASEGLGTEAFF	TGTGCCAGCGAGGGGTTAGGGACTGAAGCTTTCTTT
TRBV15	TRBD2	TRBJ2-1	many	CATRRLAGNEQFF	TGTGCCACCAGAAGACTAGCGGGGAATGAGCAGTTCTTC
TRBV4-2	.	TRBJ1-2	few	CASSQEPESGYTF	TGTGCCAGCAGCCAAGAGCCAGAGTCTGGCTACACCTTC
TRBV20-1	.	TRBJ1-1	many	CSARNAEGFTEAFF	TGCAGTGCCAGGAACGCGGAGGGGTTCACTGAAGCTTTCTTT
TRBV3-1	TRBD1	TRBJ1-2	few	CASSQIGQGYGYTF	TGTGCCAGCAGCCAAATTGGACAGGGCTATGGCTACACCTTC
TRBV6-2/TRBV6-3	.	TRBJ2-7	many	CASSYSGHEQYF	TGTGCCAGCAGTTACTCGGGGCACGAGCAGTACTTC
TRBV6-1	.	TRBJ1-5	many	CASSEAGGSNQPQHF	TGTGCCAGCAGTGAAGCGGGGGGGTCCAATCAGCCCCAGCATTTT
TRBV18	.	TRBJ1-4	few	CASTEPSRSGKLFF	TGTGCCAGCACCGAGCCGAGCAGGTCGGGAAAACTGTTTTTT
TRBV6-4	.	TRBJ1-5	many	CASSDIAGQPQHF	TGTGCCAGCAGTGACATTGCGGGCCAGCCCCAGCATTTT
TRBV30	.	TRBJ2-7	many	CACISRGRAYEQYF	TGTGCCTGCATCTCCCGAGGCCGGGCCTACGAGCAGTACTTC
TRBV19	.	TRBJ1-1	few	CASRGLSTEAFF	TGTGCCAGTAGGGGTCTAAGCACTGAAGCTTTCTTT
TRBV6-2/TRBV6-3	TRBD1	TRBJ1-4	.	CASRSPGGGGEKLFF	TGTGCCAGCAGATCCCCCGGAGGAGGGGGCGAAAAACTGTTTTTT
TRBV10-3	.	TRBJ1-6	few	CAISDIRGPLHF	TGTGCCATCAGTGATATTCGGGGACCCCTCCACTTT
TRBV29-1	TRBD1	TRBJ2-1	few	CSVEDRQQGFDEQFF	TGCAGCGTTGAAGATCGGCAACAGGGGTTCGATGAGCAGTTCTTC
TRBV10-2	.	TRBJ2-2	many	CASSFGGFWNTGELFF	TGCGCCAGCAGTTTTGGGGGGTTTTGGAACACCGGGGAGCTGTTTTTT
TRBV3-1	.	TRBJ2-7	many	CASSQVYGIQDF	TGTGCCAGCAGCCAAGTTTACGGGATTCAGGACTTC
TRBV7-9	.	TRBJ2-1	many	CASSFGAAEQFF	TGTGCCAGCAGCTTCGGAGCGGCTGAGCAGTTCTTC
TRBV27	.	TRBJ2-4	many	CASSFGAKNIQYF	TGTGCCAGCAGTTTCGGAGCCAAAAACATTCAGTACTTC
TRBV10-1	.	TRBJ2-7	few	CASSVGTGYEQYF	TGCGCCAGCAGTGTCGGGACTGGCTACGAGCAGTACTTC
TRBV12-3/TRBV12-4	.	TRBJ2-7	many	CASSFSVENEQYF	TGTGCCAGCAGTTTTTCGGTGGAGAACGAGCAGTACTTC
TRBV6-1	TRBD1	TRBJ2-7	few	CASSGQGQGSYEQYF	TGTGCCAGCTCGGGTCAGGGACAGGGATCTTACGAGCAGTACTTC
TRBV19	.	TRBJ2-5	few	CASTLRGDIGTQYF	TGTGCCAGTACCCTAAGGGGGGACATCGGGACCCAGTACTTC
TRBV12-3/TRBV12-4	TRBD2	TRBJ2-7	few	CASSHDSGSRREQYF	TGTGCCAGCAGCCACGACAGCGGGAGTCGGCGCGAGCAGTACTTC
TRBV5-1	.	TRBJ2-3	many	CASSLGLLGPDTQYF	TGCGCCAGCAGCTTAGGACTACTGGGCCCAGATACGCAGTATTTT
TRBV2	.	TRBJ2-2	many	CASTESRVNTGELFF	TGTGCCAGCACTGAATCAAGGGTTAACACCGGGGAGCTGTTTTTT
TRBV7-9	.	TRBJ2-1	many	CASSLVLKNEQFF	TGTGCCAGCAGCTTAGTCTTGAAGAATGAGCAGTTCTTC